This T cell receptor beta chain was found in a study of human T cells and chemical hapten exposure. Treatment meaning: therapeutic diphenylcyclopropenone sensitization with weekly scalp DPC. V was shortened by 7 bases and J by 3 bases, with 15 bases between the two germline ends. This CDR3 has 14 residues. What the library attached to individual cDNA molecules were unique molecular identifiers. TCRdb processed the reads anew with MiXCR; each CDR3 protein has one entry. The sample has about 600 distinct CDR3 sequences; about 98% are singletons. The V and J genes are TRBV12-3 or TRBV12-4 and TRBJ1-2, with D maybe TRBD1 (5 bases). Specimen: whole blood, collected before DPC sensitization or 2, 6, or about 24 weeks after (not recorded which). The receptor comes from an adult with alopecia areata. Some clones in this sample may be carry-over from other donors' samples. This table probably holds off-target reads from a library built for another chain. As DNA, the CDR3 is TGTGCCAGCAAATATGGGCAGGGTGACTATGGCTACACCTTC. Translation gives CASKYGQGDYGYTF.